The text below deals with one TCR beta chain. The germline V gene has CDR1 LNHDA and CDR2 SQIVND (reference sequence). The CDR3 is made up of 16 amino acids. V trimming: 2 bases; J trimming: 3 bases; junction bases outside the gene matches: 7. The authors' processing: Scientists estimated how many nucleated cells there were by amplifying reference gene primers. Data came from immunoSEQ multiplex PCR; TCRdb stores just in-frame clones and leaves some out. D and trimming were read from the DNA, whereas the V and J calls and clone size are those reported in that table. Of over 130,000 clones detected, 88% appear once; the ten largest clones hold roughly 2.5%. The source of the sample is a study of blood T cell repertoires in COVID-19. About the research overall: Whether acute or convalescent, the COVID-19 samples came from the United States, Italy and Spain.

This chain uses TRBV19 with TRBJ1-1; 9 nucleotides line up with TRBD1. The material sequenced was peripheral blood. The sequence was collected from a human donor with COVID-19, enrolled during active disease. The donor label of this sample is uncertain. The CDR3 protein is CASSISMGQGYTEAFF. In DNA, the CDR3 is TGTGCCAGTAGTATATCCATGGGACAGGGATACACTGAAGCTTTCTTT.